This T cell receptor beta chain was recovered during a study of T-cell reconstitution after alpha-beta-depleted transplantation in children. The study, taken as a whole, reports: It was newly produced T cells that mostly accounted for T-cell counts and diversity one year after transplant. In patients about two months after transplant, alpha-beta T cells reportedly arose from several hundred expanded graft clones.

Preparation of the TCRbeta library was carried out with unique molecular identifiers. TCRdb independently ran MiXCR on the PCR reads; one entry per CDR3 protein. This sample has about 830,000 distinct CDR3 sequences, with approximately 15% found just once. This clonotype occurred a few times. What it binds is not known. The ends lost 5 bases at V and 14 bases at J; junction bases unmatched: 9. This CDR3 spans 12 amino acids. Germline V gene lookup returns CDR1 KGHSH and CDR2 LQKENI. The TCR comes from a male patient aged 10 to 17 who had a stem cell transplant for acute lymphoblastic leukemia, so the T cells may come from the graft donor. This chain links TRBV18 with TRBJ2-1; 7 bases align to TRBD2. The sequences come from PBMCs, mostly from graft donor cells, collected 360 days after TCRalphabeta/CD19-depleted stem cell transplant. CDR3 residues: CASSAPGGMKFF. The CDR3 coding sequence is TGTGCCAGCTCAGCGCCCGGGGGGATGAAGTTCTTC.